The 11 T cell receptor beta chains presented below share a single source sample, sequenced in a study of Tregs in tolerant kidney transplant recipients. Sequenced by immunoSEQ multiplex PCR; TCRdb stores in-frame clones only, minus some. The table has 200,000 to 300,000 clones, 80% to 85% seen once. The sequenced sample consisted of CD4+ T cells from blood. Receptors were obtained from a human donor in good health.

The chain is built from TRBV4-3 and TRBJ2-7; TRBD1 might be the D (6 bases). V gave up 3 bases and J gave up 2 bases, with 17 bases separating them. This CDR3 region has 16 residues. Germline V gene data show CDR1 as LGHNA and CDR2 as YSLEER. The DNA of the CDR3 is TGCGCCAGCAGCCAGACTCCCGGGACACCGGCCTACGAGCAGTACTTC. As protein: CASSQTPGTPAYEQYF.

The chain employs TRBV5-1 and TRBJ1-1; D remains unclear. There are 16 residues in the CDR3. Germline V lookup: CDR1 SGHRS, CDR2 YFSETQ. V lost 4 bases and J 2 bases, leaving 18 bases between the germline ends. CDR3 sequence (DNA): TGCGCCAGCAGCACCCATTTTCGAGAGATAAACACTGAAGCTTTCTTT. It codes for CASSTHFREINTEAFF.

The chain carries TRBV7-3 and TRBJ2-3, with TRBD2 matching 14 bases. Trimming at V came to 1 base and at J to 8 bases, leaving 11 bases not matched to a gene. The CDR3 runs to 18 residues. Germline CDR1 and CDR2: SGHTA and FQGTGA. The CDR3 DNA is TGTGCCAGCAGCTTAAGCCCCGGACTAGCGGGGGGCGAATCTACGCAGTATTTT. Its translation: CASSLSPGLAGGESTQYF.

The chain is built from TRBV7-9 and TRBJ2-1; TRBD1 matches 7 bases. Germline CDR1 is SEHNR and CDR2 is FQNEAQ (reference sequence). V was pared by 1 base and J by 4 bases, with 4 bases of the junction left unmatched. The CDR3 loop spans 15 amino acids. The CDR3 coding sequence is TGTGCCAGCAGCTTAGGACAGGGTATTTACAATGAGCAGTTCTTC. Translating it yields CASSLGQGIYNEQFF.

This rearrangement joins TRBV29-1 to TRBJ2-1, with a tentative D call TRBD1 (5 bases). This CDR3 has 13 amino acids. Germline CDR1 is SQVTM and CDR2 is ANQGSEA. V dropped 6 bases and J dropped 5 bases, with 14 bases sitting between them. The CDR3 loop reads CSVRGSSNNEQFF. CDR3 coding DNA: TGCAGCGTAAGGGGAAGTTCTAACAATGAGCAGTTCTTC.

Comment on this clone: The same CDR3 arises from other DNA sequences in this sample as well. V usage is TRBV19 and J usage is TRBJ2-3, with 9 bases matching TRBD2. The length of the CDR3 is 17 residues. Germline V gene sequence: CDR1 LNHDA, CDR2 SQIVND (reference sequence). V trimming: 3 bases; J trimming: 1 base; junction bases outside the gene matches: 8. CDR3 in amino acids: CASSISPWTSGTDTQYF. CDR3 DNA: TGTGCCAGTAGTATTTCTCCCTGGACTAGCGGCACAGATACGCAGTATTTT.

The gene calls are TRBV10-1 and TRBJ2-1; 11 bases agree with TRBD2. Germline values: CDR1 WNHNN, CDR2 SYGVQD (reference sequence). Trimming took 6 bases from V and 7 from J; bases not matched to a gene: 8. The CDR3 sequence is 15 residues long. CDR3 DNA: TGCGCCAGCAGCCAAGGGACTAGCGGCTCGAATGAGCAGTTCTTC. Translated: CASSQGTSGSNEQFF.

V and J are TRBV6-1 and TRBJ2-1; 10 nucleotides match TRBD1. Germline CDR1 reads MNHNS; CDR2 reads SASEGT. The CDR3 has 17 residues. V was clipped by 4 bases and J by 1 base; unmatched bases: 7. The DNA for the CDR3 is TGTGCCAGCAGTGGGTGGGACAGGGGAGGGTCCTACAATGAGCAGTTCTTC. Its translation: CASSGWDRGGSYNEQFF.

The chain joins TRBV29-1 to TRBJ1-4; D unclear. Germline values: CDR1 SQVTM, CDR2 ANQGSEA. V was cut by 3 bases and J by 4 bases, with 6 bases left in between. The CDR3 is 12 residues long. The CDR3 protein is CSVEDGNEKLFF. The CDR3, as DNA: TGCAGCGTTGAGGACGGTAATGAAAAACTGTTTTTT.

V and J are TRBV10-3 and TRBJ2-6; D is possibly TRBD1 (5 bases). The CDR3 consists of 15 residues. With 3 bases removed from V and 0 bases from J, the gap between germline ends came to 6 bases. Germline values: CDR1 ENHRY, CDR2 SYGVKD. Written as DNA, the CDR3 is TGTGCCATCAGTGACCAGGGCTCTGGGGCCAACGTCCTGACTTTC. This translates into CAISDQGSGANVLTF.

The CDR3 DNA sequence: TGTGCCAGCAGCTTAAGTCGGTTCCCTCCGCTCTACGAGCAGTACTTC. Translation: CASSLSRFPPLYEQYF. The chain joins TRBV7-8 to TRBJ2-7; D gene unclear. Trimming shortened V by 2 bases and J by 3 bases, and 17 bases separated the two germline ends. The CDR3 is made up of 16 amino acids. Looked up from germline, CDR1 is SGHVS and CDR2 is FQNEAQ.